This T cell receptor beta chain emerged from a study of CD8+ T cells in alopecia areata. Study-level points and caveats: Under tofacitinib, numerous expanded lesional clonotypes remained detectable in scalp and blood. Lesional tissue from the scalp (especially in alopecia totalis/universalis) showed higher clonality than normal scalp.

Regarding treatment: oral pan-JAK inhibitor, 5-10 mg twice daily. A word on this clone: Its target is unknown.

Once RNA had been extracted, it was reverse transcribed into cDNA to act as the sequencing template. Assay: immunoSEQ multiplex PCR; the TCRdb copy retains only in-frame clones and omits some. The sample records 120,000 or so clones, around 58% being singletons. Sequenced here: CD8+ T cells sorted from blood, sampled at week 4, from a patient treated with tofacitinib. This clonotype was obtained from a human donor with alopecia areata.

The CDR3 spells CASSQGVGYEQYF. DNA for the CDR3: TGCGCCAGCAGTCAGGGGGTCGGTTACGAGCAGTACTTC. The chain uses TRBV23-1 and TRBJ2-7, with D possibly called TRBD1 or TRBD2 (5 bases each). TRBV23-1 is known as an ORF, though its function is uncertain. The CDR3 runs to 13 residues. V was clipped by 3 bases and J by 4 bases, with 10 bases between them.